A single sample gave rise to the 8 T cell receptor beta chains below, sequenced in a study of radiation and T cells in renal cell carcinoma (dated by TCRdb to 2018 to 2021). The protocol used for the library was the immunoSEQ multiplex PCR assay. Drawn from immuneACCESS, this table holds only the in-frame rearrangements with V and J called that TCRdb kept. Clones are partly lost; checked studies trace under half to an unresolved V gene and leave the rest unexplained. The sample yields nearly 20,000 clones; approximately 62% were counted once. The top ten constitute approximately 12% of the sample. The meaning of the sample's time point label: tumor resected at nephrectomy. Reading the label with the study, this specimen's treatment or condition is: 15 Gy SBRT to primary tumor, nephrectomy 4 weeks later. Material: tumor tissue, obtained from a patient whose treatment included radiotherapy and nephrectomy. These receptors were obtained from a woman aged 70-85 years with renal cell carcinoma.

V is TRBV28 and J is TRBJ1-3; D ambiguous. In germline, CDR1 is MDHEN, CDR2 SYDVKM. The V end was cut by 3 bases, the J end by 8 bases, with 11 bases between. This CDR3 region has 13 residues. Written as DNA, the CDR3 is TGTGCCAGCAGTTTCGGCATGAGGGACACCATATATTTT. This gives the protein CASSFGMRDTIYF.

This rearrangement joins TRBV6-6 to TRBJ1-2, with D tentatively TRBD1 (5 bases). Per the germline V gene, CDR1 is MNHNY and CDR2 is SVGAGI (reference sequence). The CDR3 has 14 residues. The V and J ends lost 2 bases and 8 bases respectively, with 15 bases between them. Here the CDR3 DNA reads TGTGCCAGCAGTTACCGCAGGGAAGTAGGGGGCTACACCTTC. Translating gives CASSYRREVGGYTF.

J is TRBJ1-1 and V is TRBV28, with 7 bases aligning to TRBD1. The junction had 6 bases not matched to a gene; V was cut back by 6 bases and J by 5 bases. The CDR3 consists of 13 residues. In germline, CDR1 is MDHEN, CDR2 SYDVKM. DNA for the CDR3: TGTGCCAGCAGGGTTAGGGGGCTTACTGAAGCTTTCTTT. Its translation is CASRVRGLTEAFF.

The chain uses TRBV5-6 and TRBJ1-6, with 10 positions matching TRBD1. Germline-derived CDR1 and CDR2 are SGHDT and YYEEEE. Trimming removed 4 bases from V and 12 bases from J; junction bases left unmatched: 10. This CDR3 has 15 amino acids. The CDR3 nucleotides are TGTGCCAGCAGCCCGGAGACAGGGGGCTGGGGACCCCTCCACTTT. Residues: CASSPETGGWGPLHF.

The rearrangement joins TRBV6-5 to TRBJ2-5, with 7 bases lining up with TRBD1. Germline-derived CDR1 and CDR2 are MNHEY and SVGAGI. With 5 bases clipped from V and 5 bases from J, the junction kept 5 bases outside the gene matches. The CDR3 sequence is 13 residues long. The CDR3 is CASSKGAGETQYF. For the CDR3, the DNA is TGTGCCAGCAGTAAGGGGGCCGGGGAGACCCAGTACTTC.

The rearrangement uses TRBV14 and TRBJ1-2, with a possible D match to TRBD1 (6 bases). CDR1 and CDR2 from the germline V gene are SGHDN and FVKESK. The CDR3 has 18 residues. V was trimmed by 3 bases and J by 1 base, leaving 21 bases between them. The CDR3 here is CASSQSGTRPEYNYGYTF. CDR3 coding DNA: TGTGCCAGCAGCCAGTCCGGGACACGTCCTGAATATAACTATGGCTACACCTTC.

The rearrangement joins TRBV11-3 to TRBJ2-3, with D perhaps TRBD1 (5 bases). The CDR3 length is 15 residues. Per the germline V gene, CDR1 is SGHNT and CDR2 is YENEEA. V was trimmed by 1 base and J by 0 bases, leaving 8 bases between them. CDR3 in amino acids: CASSLVAGSTDTQYF. CDR3 nucleotide sequence: TGTGCCAGCAGCTTAGTCGCAGGGAGCACAGATACGCAGTATTTT.

The sample holds a few counts of this clone. V gene TRBV7-2 combines with J gene TRBJ2-3; TRBD2 matches 7 bases. CDR1 SGHTA and CDR2 FQGNSA come from the germline V gene. J gave up 1 base and V 4 bases, and 8 bases lay outside the gene matches. This CDR3 region has 16 residues. DNA of the CDR3: TGTGCCAGCAGCTCCTTGGGCCGGGGGGGCACAGATACGCAGTATTTT. Its translation is CASSSLGRGGTDTQYF. Filled out from reference TRBV7-2 and TRBJ2-3, the complete variable domain reads GAGVSQSPSNKVTEKGKDVELRCDPISGHTALYWYRQSLGQGLEFLIYFQGNSAPDKSGLPSDRFSAERTGGSVSTLTIQRTQQEDSAVYLCASSSLGRGGTDTQYFGPGTRLTVL.